A selection of T cell receptor beta chains follows, all from one sample in a study of blood T cell repertoires in COVID-19. The method was immunoSEQ multiplex PCR; TCRdb's version includes in-frame clones alone and lacks a portion of them. The table has about 180,000 clones, about 91% seen once; the top ten hold 3.5% to 4.5%. Material for sequencing was peripheral blood. The receptors were sampled from a woman aged 30 to 39 with acute or convalescent COVID-19. The CDR3 runs from the conserved cysteine through the conserved F or W. The D gene is left open where the match is weak. Rows may omit the clone size; those that give it use once, few, many or a size class.

j_call v_call clone_size d_call cdr3_nt cdr3_aa
TRBJ2-2 TRBV5-4 once . TGTGCCAGCAGCTTGGCGTTGGGGGGATTCACCGGGGAGCTGTTTTTT CASSLALGGFTGELFF
TRBJ2-5 TRBV6-5 . . TGTGCCAGCAGTTACTCGACAACAGGGACCCAGACCCAGTACTTC CASSYSTTGTQTQYF
TRBJ1-5 TRBV20-1 once . TGCAGTGCTAGTCGGGGATTCAATAGCAATCAGCCCCAGCATTTT CSASRGFNSNQPQHF
TRBJ2-3 TRBV18 . TRBD2 TGTGCCAGCTCACCCCAAGCGGGAGCGGTCCCAGATACGCAGTATTTT CASSPQAGAVPDTQYF
TRBJ2-5 TRBV27 . TRBD2 TGTGCCAGCAGTTTAAGGGGACTAGCGGGGTCCCAAGAGACCCAGTACTTC CASSLRGLAGSQETQYF
TRBJ2-2 TRBV2 . . TGTGCCAGCAGGGAGGGACGGGAGCTGTTTTTT CASREGRELFF
TRBJ1-1 TRBV19 . . TGTGCCAGTAGCCAGGACACTGAAGCTTTCTTT CASSQDTEAFF
TRBJ1-2 TRBV6-6 . TRBD1 TGTGCCAGCATCTCAGGGACAGGGGCCTATGGCTACACCTTC CASISGTGAYGYTF
TRBJ1-1 TRBV7-9 once . TGTGCCAGCAGCTTAAAGAGGGTAAACACTGAAGCTTTCTTT CASSLKRVNTEAFF
TRBJ1-1 TRBV5-6 . TRBD1 TGTGCCAGCAGGATAGACAGGGTAGCTGAAGCTTTCTTT CASRIDRVAEAFF
TRBJ2-3 TRBV3-1/TRBV3-2 . TRBD2 TGTGCCAGCAGCCCCCTAGCGGGAAGCACAGATACGCAGTATTTT CASSPLAGSTDTQYF
TRBJ2-2 TRBV5-1 . . TGCGCCAGCAGCTTGGTTGCAGGGCGGACCGGGGAGCTGTTTTTT CASSLVAGRTGELFF
TRBJ1-2 TRBV28 . . TGTGCCAGCAGTTTTCCACTAATGTCGAGATATGGCTACACCTTC CASSFPLMSRYGYTF
TRBJ1-6 TRBV24-1 . TRBD1 TGTGCCACCAGTGGGACAGGGAATTCACCCCTCCACTTT CATSGTGNSPLHF
TRBJ1-6 TRBV3-1/TRBV3-2 . . TGTGCCAGTAGCCAAGATGGCGGGTGGTCACCCCTCCACTTT CASSQDGGWSPLHF
TRBJ2-1 TRBV5-6 . . TGTGCCAGCAGCGGGGCGGGAAGCTCCTACAATGAGCAGTTCTTC CASSGAGSSYNEQFF
TRBJ2-2 TRBV10-3 once TRBD2 TGTGCCATCAGAGCTAGCGGGAGGGTCACCGGGGAGCTGTTTTTT CAIRASGRVTGELFF
TRBJ1-6 TRBV5-1 . . TGCGCCAGCAGCTTGGAGTTGCTCATGAGGAATTCACCCCTCCACTTT CASSLELLMRNSPLHF
TRBJ2-3 TRBV5-1 . . TGCGCCAGCTCCCCCAACGGGGTGGGTGCAGATACGCAGTATTTT CASSPNGVGADTQYF
TRBJ2-5 TRBV19 . . TGTGCCAGTAGTATGGTCTCGGCGGGGCCCCCGGCCCAGTACTTC CASSMVSAGPPAQYF
TRBJ2-7 TRBV11-2 . . TGTGCCAGCAGCTTAGTGGATGGGAGATTAGTTGTCGAGCAGTACTTC CASSLVDGRLVVEQYF
TRBJ2-7 TRBV11-3 . TRBD1 TGTGCCAGCAGCCAAGCCGGGACAGGTTCCTACGAGCAGTACTTC CASSQAGTGSYEQYF
TRBJ2-1 TRBV29-1 . TRBD2 TGCAGCGTCACTAGCGGGGGAGTTAGGTCCTACAATGAGCAGTTCTTC CSVTSGGVRSYNEQFF
TRBJ2-2 TRBV2 few TRBD1 TGTGCCAGCAGCGTGACAGGGAGGGAGCTGTTTTTT CASSVTGRELFF
TRBJ1-5 TRBV27 . . TGTGCCAGCAGTAGACTACAGGGCCAGGATCAGCCCCAGCATTTT CASSRLQGQDQPQHF
TRBJ2-3 TRBV11-2 . . TGTGCCAGCAGCTTAGACAGGCACACAGATACGCAGTATTTT CASSLDRHTDTQYF
TRBJ2-5 TRBV3-1/TRBV3-2 . . TGTGCCAGCAGCCGTAGGGACACCTTAGAGGAGACCCAGTACTTC CASSRRDTLEETQYF
TRBJ1-5 TRBV24-1 . . TGTGCCACCGGTGCTCCAGGGGAGCCCCAGCATTTT CATGAPGEPQHF
TRBJ1-6 TRBV4-1 once . TGCGCCAGCAGCCAAGATTTCGGGAATTCACCCCTCCACTTT CASSQDFGNSPLHF
TRBJ1-4 TRBV18 . . TGTGCCAGCTCACTTTCCGGGGGGTGGCGAGAGGAGAAACTGTTTTTT CASSLSGGWREEKLFF
TRBJ2-3 TRBV6-5 once . TGTGCCAGCAGCCTGGACATGGATACGCAGTATTTT CASSLDMDTQYF
TRBJ2-5 TRBV6-5 . . TGTGCCAGCAGTTACTCGCCCGGAGCGCAAGAGACCCAGTACTTC CASSYSPGAQETQYF
TRBJ2-7 TRBV15 once TRBD2 TGTGCCACCAGCAGAGGGGTGACTAGCCAGGAGCAGTACTTC CATSRGVTSQEQYF
TRBJ2-1 TRBV9 . TRBD2 TGTGCCAGCAGCGGCAGACTAGCGGGAGCTCATGAGCAGTTCTTC CASSGRLAGAHEQFF
TRBJ2-7 TRBV11-1 . . TGTGCCAGCAGCCCCCCTAGTTCGGCCGAGCAGTACTTC CASSPPSSAEQYF
TRBJ2-1 TRBV5-5 . TRBD1 TGTGCCAGCAGCCGACAGGGACGGTATGAGCAGTTCTTC CASSRQGRYEQFF
TRBJ2-1 TRBV28 . TRBD1 TGTGCCAGCAGTCCTCGACCGGACAGGGGCTATGAGCAGTTCTTC CASSPRPDRGYEQFF
TRBJ2-3 TRBV7-9 . . TGTGCCAGCAGCCTGGAGGGAAGCACAGATACGCAGTATTTT CASSLEGSTDTQYF
TRBJ1-1 TRBV11-2 . . TGTGCCAGCAGCTTAGAGGGCACGAACACTGAAGCTTTCTTT CASSLEGTNTEAFF
TRBJ2-5 TRBV29-1 . . TGCAGCGGAGGGAATTACCAAGAGACCCAGTACTTC CSGGNYQETQYF
TRBJ1-1 TRBV12-3/TRBV12-4 . . TGTGCCAGCAGTTTAAACGGGAACACTGAAGCTTTCTTT CASSLNGNTEAFF
TRBJ1-2 TRBV7-9 . . TGTGCCAGCAGCCAGCTGGGGGCGCCTGGCTACACCTTC CASSQLGAPGYTF
TRBJ2-7 TRBV20-1 . . TGCAGTGCTAGTAAAGGGGGGGGTGAGTACGAGCAGTACTTC CSASKGGGEYEQYF
TRBJ2-2 TRBV3-1/TRBV3-2 . TRBD2 TGTGCCAGCAGCCAAGATTTTAACCAGCGGGAGGGCCGAGTCCCCTCCGGGGAGCTGTTTTTT CASSQDFNQREGRVPSGELFF
TRBJ2-5 TRBV4-1 . TRBD1 TGCGCCAGCAGCCAAGGATCTACAGGGGCGTTACAAGAGACCCAGTACTTC CASSQGSTGALQETQYF
TRBJ1-1 TRBV11-1 . TRBD1 TGTGCCAGCACCCGACAGGGATTGTTGGACACTGAAGCTTTCTTT CASTRQGLLDTEAFF
TRBJ2-2 TRBV6-6 . TRBD2 TGTGCCAGCGAGGGAGGGCATGGGGCCGGGGAGCTGTTTTTT CASEGGHGAGELFF
TRBJ2-1 TRBV12-3/TRBV12-4 . TRBD1 TGTGCCACAGGGGGCACCGTGTGGAATGAGCAGTTCTTC CATGGTVWNEQFF
TRBJ2-3 TRBV24-1 . TRBD1 TGTGCCACCAGTGACCTTCGAGGGACAGCAGATACGCAGTATTTT CATSDLRGTADTQYF
TRBJ2-3 TRBV5-6 . TRBD2 TGTGCCAGCACCCAGCGCGGGGGGGATACGCAGTATTTT CASTQRGGDTQYF
TRBJ1-2 TRBV29-1 . . TGCAGCGTCCGAAACAGGGCTGGCTACACCTTC CSVRNRAGYTF
TRBJ1-2 TRBV7-6 once TRBD1 TGTGCCAGCAGCTCGGGACAGGGGGCTGACTATGGCTACACCTTC CASSSGQGADYGYTF
TRBJ1-2 TRBV19 . . TGTGCCAGTAGTATAGCACAGGGTCACTATGGCTACACCTTC CASSIAQGHYGYTF
TRBJ2-7 TRBV5-4 few . TGTGCCAGCAGCTTAGGACTCGACTCCTACGAGCAGTACTTC CASSLGLDSYEQYF
TRBJ1-6 TRBV5-8 . . TGTGCCAGCAGCCAGCGGGGGGGGAAAGGTTCACCCCTCCACTTT CASSQRGGKGSPLHF
TRBJ2-7 TRBV7-9 . . TGTGCCAGCGTCGACAGTCAGTCCTACGAGCAGTACTTC CASVDSQSYEQYF
TRBJ2-7 TRBV29-1 . . TGCAGCGTATGGGCATCCTACGAGCAGTACTTC CSVWASYEQYF
TRBJ2-4 TRBV11-2 . . TGTGCCAGCAGCTTAAGACAGATTCAGTACTTC CASSLRQIQYF
TRBJ1-2 TRBV28 . . TGTGCCAGCACCCAGCGCGGGTATGGCTACACCTTC CASTQRGYGYTF
TRBJ2-7 TRBV5-1 . . TGCGCCAGCAGCTTGGTTCCGGGAAGCTACGAGCAGTACTTC CASSLVPGSYEQYF